Presented here are 8 T cell receptor beta chains from one specimen sequenced in a study of shared clonotypes between healthy human individuals. Using immunoSEQ multiplex PCR, the repertoire was profiled, and TCRdb retains in-frame clones only, with some absent. This sample has approximately 460,000 clones, with roughly 80% found just once. Sequencing input: PBMCs. The receptors derive from a middle-aged woman in good health. Some clones in this sample may be carry-over from other donors' samples.

This clone was found many times. The chain has TRBV7-9 and TRBJ1-1; D possibly corresponds to TRBD1 (6 bases). The CDR3 consists of 13 residues. V lost 5 bases and J lost 1, with 8 bases in between. From germline, CDR1 is SEHNR and CDR2 FQNEAQ (reference sequence). The CDR3 here is CASSVGANTEAFF. The CDR3 coding sequence is TGTGCCAGCAGCGTGGGGGCGAACACTGAAGCTTTCTTT.

The chain combines TRBV6-1 with TRBJ2-1; D possibly corresponds to TRBD1 (5 bases). V lost 5 bases and J lost 6, with 14 bases in between. CDR1 and CDR2 from the germline V gene are MNHNS and SASEGT. The CDR3 is 14 residues long. Here the CDR3 reads CASSLPGSSNEQFF. The CDR3 DNA sequence: TGTGCCAGCAGTTTGCCAGGGTCTAGCAATGAGCAGTTCTTC.

The chain combines TRBV7-2 with TRBJ2-7; the match to TRBD2 covers 9 bases. Per the germline V gene, CDR1 is SGHTA and CDR2 is FQGNSA. With 1 base clipped from V and 7 bases from J, the junction kept 8 bases outside the gene matches. CDR3 length equals 15 residues. The CDR3 region has the DNA TGTGCCAGCAGCTTAGGCGGCGGGAGGGCCAAAGAGCAGTACTTC. It codes for CASSLGGGRAKEQYF.

This chain joins TRBV9 and TRBJ2-7; no firm D call. Germline V CDR1 and CDR2: SGDLS, YYNGEE. The CDR3 is 14 residues long. With 4 bases removed from V and 1 base from J, the gap between germline ends came to 12 bases. CDR3 DNA: TGTGCCAGCAGCCCGGCAGACGGGTCCTACGAGCAGTACTTC. Protein sequence: CASSPADGSYEQYF.

The chain's CDR3 is CASSLDRAYNEQFF. The CDR3 DNA follows: TGCGCCAGCAGCCTGGACAGGGCCTACAATGAGCAGTTCTTC. V usage is TRBV5-1 and J usage is TRBJ2-1; TRBD1 agrees at 8 bases. Germline values: CDR1 SGHRS, CDR2 YFSETQ. The CDR3 has 14 residues. V lost 4 bases and J lost 2; bases outside the gene matches: 2.

The chain uses TRBV19 and TRBJ1-3, with 7 bases identical to TRBD1. The CDR3 is made up of 16 amino acids. V lost 8 bases, J lost 3 bases, and 13 bases stayed unmatched. Germline CDR1 is LNHDA and CDR2 is SQIVND (reference sequence). The CDR3 sequence: CASAQGVEAFGNTIYF. The CDR3, as DNA: TGTGCCAGTGCTCAGGGGGTTGAAGCGTTTGGAAACACCATATATTTT.

This clone occurred many times. Other nucleotide sequences in the sample specify the same CDR3. The chain employs TRBV9 and TRBJ2-1, with TRBD2 matching 8 bases. The CDR3 consists of 17 residues. The junction had 14 bases not matched to a gene; V was cut back by 4 bases and J by 5 bases. Germline V lookup: CDR1 SGDLS, CDR2 YYNGEE. CDR3 residues: CASSPHAVSGGNNEQFF. DNA for the CDR3: TGTGCCAGCAGCCCCCATGCTGTGAGCGGGGGAAACAATGAGCAGTTCTTC.

This sequence joins TRBV28 and TRBJ2-3, with D tentatively TRBD2 (5 bases). The V gene lost 6 bases and the J gene lost 5 bases, with 15 bases spanning the gap. This CDR3 spans 14 amino acids. Germline values: CDR1 MDHEN, CDR2 SYDVKM. The CDR3 sequence: CASSAGGGVDTQYF. The CDR3 nucleotides read TGTGCCAGCAGCGCCGGCGGAGGCGTAGATACGCAGTATTTT.